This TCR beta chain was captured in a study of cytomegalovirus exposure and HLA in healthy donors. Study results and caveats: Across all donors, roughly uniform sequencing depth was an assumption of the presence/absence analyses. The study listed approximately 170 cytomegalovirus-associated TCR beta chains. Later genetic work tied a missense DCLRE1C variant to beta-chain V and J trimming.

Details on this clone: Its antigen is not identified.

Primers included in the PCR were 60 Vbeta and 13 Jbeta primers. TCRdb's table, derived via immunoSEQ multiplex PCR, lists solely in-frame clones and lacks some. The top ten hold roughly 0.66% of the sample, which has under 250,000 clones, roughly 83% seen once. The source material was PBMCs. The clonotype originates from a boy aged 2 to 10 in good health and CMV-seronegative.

The CDR3 reads CASSISGTRTYEQYF. In DNA, the CDR3 is TGTGCCAGTAGTATATCCGGGACTAGGACCTACGAGCAGTACTTC. The genes are TRBV19 and TRBJ2-7; 8 bases are shared with TRBD2. The CDR3 has 15 amino acids. With V trimmed by 2 bases and J by 2 bases, 5 bases remained unmatched. Germline V gene data show CDR1 as LNHDA and CDR2 as SQIVND (reference sequence).